The T cell receptor (beta chain) described here comes from a study of blood T cell repertoires in COVID-19. The wider study: COVID-19 samples from acute and convalescent phases originated in the United States, Italy and Spain.

Libraries were prepared by immunoSEQ multiplex PCR; TCRdb keeps only in-frame clonotypes and omits some of them. The sample contains around 56,000 clones, around 81% of which appear only once. The CDR3 has 16 amino acids. Germline V lookup: CDR1 MGHRA, CDR2 YSYEKL. V shed 11 bases, J shed 7 bases, and the junction held 17 bases outside the gene matches. The rearrangement links TRBV4-1 to TRBJ2-2, with 9 bases aligning to TRBD2. The sequenced material came from peripheral blood. The sequence was collected from a woman aged 80 or over with active or convalescent COVID-19. The CDR3 region has the DNA TGCGCCCCCCCACCGGCGGGGGGGCCCAACCACGGGGAGCTGTTTTTT. This encodes CAPPPAGGPNHGELFF.